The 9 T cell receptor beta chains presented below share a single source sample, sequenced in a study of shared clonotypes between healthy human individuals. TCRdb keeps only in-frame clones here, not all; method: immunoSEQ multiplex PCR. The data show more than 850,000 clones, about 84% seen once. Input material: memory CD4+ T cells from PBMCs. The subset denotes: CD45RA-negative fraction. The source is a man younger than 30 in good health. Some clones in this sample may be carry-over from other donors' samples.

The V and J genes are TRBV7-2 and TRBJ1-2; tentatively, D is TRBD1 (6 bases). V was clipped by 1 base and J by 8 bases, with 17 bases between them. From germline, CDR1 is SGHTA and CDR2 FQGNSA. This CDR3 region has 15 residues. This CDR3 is CASSLVSGAIQGYTF. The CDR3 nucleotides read TGTGCCAGCAGCTTAGTTTCGGGGGCGATCCAGGGCTACACCTTC.

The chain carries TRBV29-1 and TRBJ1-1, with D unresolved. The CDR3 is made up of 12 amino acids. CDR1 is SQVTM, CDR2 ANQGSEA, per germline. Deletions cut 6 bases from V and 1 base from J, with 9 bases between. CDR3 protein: CSVARGNTEAFF. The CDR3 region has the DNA TGCAGCGTAGCACGGGGGAACACTGAAGCTTTCTTT.

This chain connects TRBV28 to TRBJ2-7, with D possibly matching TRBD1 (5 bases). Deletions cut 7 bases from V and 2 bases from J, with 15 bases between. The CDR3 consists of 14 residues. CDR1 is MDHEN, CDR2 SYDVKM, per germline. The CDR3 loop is CASTLGVGTYEQYF. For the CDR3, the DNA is TGTGCCAGCACCTTAGGGGTGGGGACCTACGAGCAGTACTTC.

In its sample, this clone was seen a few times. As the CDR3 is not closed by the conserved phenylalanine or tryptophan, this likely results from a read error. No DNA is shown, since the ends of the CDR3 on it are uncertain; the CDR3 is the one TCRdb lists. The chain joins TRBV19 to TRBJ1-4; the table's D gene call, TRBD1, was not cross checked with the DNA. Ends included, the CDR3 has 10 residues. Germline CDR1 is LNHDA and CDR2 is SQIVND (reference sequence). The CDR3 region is CASSGTGGGG.

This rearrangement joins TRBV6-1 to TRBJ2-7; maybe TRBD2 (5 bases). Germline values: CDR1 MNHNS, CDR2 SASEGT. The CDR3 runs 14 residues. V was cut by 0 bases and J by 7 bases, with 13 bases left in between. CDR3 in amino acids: CASSEAPGVREQYF. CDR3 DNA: TGTGCCAGCAGTGAAGCGCCCGGGGTACGGGAGCAGTACTTC.

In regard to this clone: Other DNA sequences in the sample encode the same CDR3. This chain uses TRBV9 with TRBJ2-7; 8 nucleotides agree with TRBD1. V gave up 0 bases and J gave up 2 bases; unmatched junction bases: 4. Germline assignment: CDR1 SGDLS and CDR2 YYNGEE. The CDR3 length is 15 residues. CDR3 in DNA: TGTGCCAGCAGCGTAGAGGCAGGGGGCCCCTACGAGCAGTACTTC. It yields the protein CASSVEAGGPYEQYF.

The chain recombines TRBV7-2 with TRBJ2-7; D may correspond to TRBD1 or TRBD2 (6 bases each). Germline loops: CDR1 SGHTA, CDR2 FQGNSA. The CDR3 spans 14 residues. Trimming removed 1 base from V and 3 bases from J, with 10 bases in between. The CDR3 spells CASSLVRDNYEQYF. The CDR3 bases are TGTGCCAGCAGCTTAGTGCGGGACAACTACGAGCAGTACTTC.

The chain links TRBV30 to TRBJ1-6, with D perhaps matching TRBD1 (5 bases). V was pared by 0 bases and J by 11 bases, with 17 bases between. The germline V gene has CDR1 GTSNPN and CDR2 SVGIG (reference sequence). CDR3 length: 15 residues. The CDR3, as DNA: TGTGCCTGGAGTGTAGAGTGGGGCCAAGGCCCACCCCTCCACTTT. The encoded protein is CAWSVEWGQGPPLHF.

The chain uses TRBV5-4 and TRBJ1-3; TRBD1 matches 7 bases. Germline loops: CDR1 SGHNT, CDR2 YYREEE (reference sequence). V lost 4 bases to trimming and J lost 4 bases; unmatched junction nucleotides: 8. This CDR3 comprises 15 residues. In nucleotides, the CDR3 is TGTGCCAGCAGCATGGGCAGGGGGTCCGGAAACACCATATATTTT. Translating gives CASSMGRGSGNTIYF.